Below, 22 T cell receptor beta chains from the same sample are listed, as sequenced in a study of blood T cell repertoires in COVID-19. The data were produced by immunoSEQ multiplex PCR, yet TCRdb's version contains in-frame clones alone and is incomplete. Of around 370,000 clones listed, about 90% are singletons. Sequenced: peripheral blood. The receptors originated from a man younger than 35 with active or convalescent COVID-19.

This clone was seen only a few times. The chain links TRBV27 to TRBJ2-7; 8 nucleotides agree with TRBD2. Germline CDR1 and CDR2: MNHEY and SMNVEV (reference sequence). Unmatched junction bases numbered 14, after V lost 4 bases and J lost 3 bases. CDR3 length: 17 amino acids. CDR3 in DNA: TGTGCCAGCAGTTCCCCCGGAGGTGCGGGGGGCAGCTACGAGCAGTACTTC. Protein sequence: CASSSPGGAGGSYEQYF.

The chain has TRBV15 and TRBJ1-1, with no clear D. This CDR3 is built from 15 residues. Germline values: CDR1 LNHNV, CDR2 YYDKDF (reference sequence). V was clipped by 0 bases and J by 4 bases, with 12 bases between them. The CDR3 DNA is TGTGCCACCAGCAGAGATCGGAGCTGGCGCACTGAAGCTTTCTTT. Translation gives CATSRDRSWRTEAFF.

The J gene is TRBJ1-1, the V gene TRBV28, with D maybe TRBD1 (5 bases). CDR1 is MDHEN and CDR2 is SYDVKM in the germline V gene. V was clipped by 0 bases and J by 0 bases, with 8 bases between them. The CDR3 extends over 15 amino acids. CDR3 residues: CASSLWGQMNTEAFF. The CDR3 DNA is TGTGCCAGCAGTTTATGGGGGCAGATGAACACTGAAGCTTTCTTT.

The chain couples TRBV29-1 to TRBJ2-1; D is undetermined. Trimming stripped 3 bases from V and 0 bases from J, with 9 bases between. CDR3 length: 14 residues. Per germline, CDR1 SQVTM and CDR2 ANQGSEA. CDR3 residues: CSVERRGSYNEQFF. The CDR3 nucleotides read TGCAGCGTTGAGCGGAGAGGCTCCTACAATGAGCAGTTCTTC.

This chain connects TRBV27 to TRBJ1-6, with 7 nucleotides matching TRBD1. Germline V gene lookup returns CDR1 MNHEY and CDR2 SMNVEV (reference sequence). The junction had 11 bases not matched to a gene; V was cut back by 2 bases and J by 7 bases. The CDR3 contains 17 residues. The DNA of the CDR3 is TGTGCCAGCAGTTTAAAGCCGGAGGGGGCCGGGAATTCACCCCTCCACTTT. Its protein product is CASSLKPEGAGNSPLHF.

The chain carries TRBV9 and TRBJ1-1; 9 nucleotides align to TRBD1. CDR3 size: 16 residues. V lost 3 bases, J lost 1 base, and 7 bases stayed unmatched. From germline, CDR1 is SGDLS and CDR2 YYNGEE. The CDR3 region is CASSAGQGGKNTEAFF. In DNA, the CDR3 is TGTGCCAGCAGCGCGGGACAGGGTGGAAAGAACACTGAAGCTTTCTTT.

V and J are TRBV4-1 and TRBJ2-7; possible D gene TRBD1, 5 bases. Germline CDR1 and CDR2: MGHRA and YSYEKL. The length of the CDR3 is 15 residues. Trimming removed 1 base at V and 4 bases at J, with 14 bases between. The CDR3 region has the DNA TGCGCCAGCAGCCAAGTTCCAGGGCGCGGTTACGAGCAGTACTTC. It translates to CASSQVPGRGYEQYF.

This CDR3 reads CASRSPGTAPSYEQYF. DNA of the CDR3: TGTGCCAGCAGGTCCCCCGGGACAGCGCCTTCCTACGAGCAGTACTTC. The chain uses TRBV7-9 and TRBJ2-7; 7 bases match TRBD1. The germline V gene has CDR1 SEHNR and CDR2 FQNEAQ (reference sequence). There are 16 residues in the CDR3. V shed 6 bases, J shed 1 base, and the junction held 12 bases outside the gene matches.

This clone was detected once. The chain has TRBV5-1 and TRBJ2-3; the match to TRBD2 covers 12 bases. CDR3 length: 15 residues. Germline CDR1 SGHRS, CDR2 YFSETQ. With V trimmed by 4 bases and J by 3 bases, 3 bases remained unmatched. The CDR3 DNA sequence: TGCGCCAGCAGCCTTGGACTAGCGGGAACAGATACGCAGTATTTT. Protein: CASSLGLAGTDTQYF.

The CDR3 loop reads CASSLLRSSGTGSQPQHF. Written as DNA, the CDR3 is TGTGCCAGCAGCCTATTAAGATCTTCCGGGACAGGGAGTCAGCCCCAGCATTTT. V usage is TRBV7-8 and J usage is TRBJ1-5, with TRBD1 identical over 9 bases. Germline CDR1 and CDR2: SGHVS and FQNEAQ. The CDR3 loop spans 18 amino acids. After removal of 5 bases from V and 6 bases from J, the junction contained 17 bases not matched to a gene.

Written as DNA, the CDR3 is TGTGCCAGCAGCCATAACATGAACACTGAAGCTTTCTTT. It translates to CASSHNMNTEAFF. This sequence joins TRBV6-2 or TRBV6-3 and TRBJ1-1; D gene unclear. The V gene lost 6 bases and the J gene lost 0 bases, with 8 bases spanning the gap. The germline gives CDR1 MNHEY, CDR2 SVGEGT. CDR3 size: 13 residues.

The gene calls are TRBV6-5 and TRBJ2-7, with 7 bases matching TRBD2. The germline gives CDR1 MNHEY, CDR2 SVGAGI. This CDR3 has 13 residues. With 10 bases clipped from V and 1 base from J, the junction kept 7 bases outside the gene matches. The CDR3 region has the DNA TGTGCCACCGGTTCGGGGGGATCCTACGAGCAGTACTTC. Encoded protein: CATGSGGSYEQYF.

The chain uses TRBV7-6 and TRBJ2-2, with 8 bases lining up with TRBD1. The CDR3 covers 17 residues. Germline loops: CDR1 SGHVS, CDR2 FNYEAQ. The junction had 14 bases not matched to a gene; V was cut back by 5 bases and J by 6 bases. DNA for the CDR3: TGTGCCAGCAGCAGCCCTCGACAGGGGCTAATCGCCGGGGAGCTGTTTTTT. Translation: CASSSPRQGLIAGELFF.

This clone appeared once. This rearrangement joins TRBV28 to TRBJ2-7; D is possibly TRBD2 (5 bases). V was shortened by 5 bases and J by 2 bases, with 19 bases between the two germline ends. Looked up from germline, CDR1 is MDHEN and CDR2 is SYDVKM. CDR3 size: 16 residues. CDR3 bases: TGTGCCAGCAGTCCGTCTACTAGAATTACTACCTACGAGCAGTACTTC. This encodes CASSPSTRITTYEQYF.

The chain employs TRBV11-2 and TRBJ1-6; no clear D. The germline V and J ends were trimmed by 1 base and 0 bases, with 4 bases remaining between them. CDR3 length: 15 residues. CDR1 is SGHAT and CDR2 is FQNNGV in the germline V gene. CDR3 DNA sequence: TGTGCCAGCAGCTTAGTTAGCTCCTATAATTCACCCCTCCACTTT. This codes for CASSLVSSYNSPLHF.

The genes are TRBV30 and TRBJ1-1, with unresolved D. The CDR3 loop spans 11 amino acids. CDR1 is GTSNPN, CDR2 SVGIG, per germline (reference sequence). V lost 1 base to trimming and J lost 7 bases, with 7 bases between them. CDR3 DNA sequence: TGTGCCTGGAGTGGGCGGAATGAAGCTTTCTTT. Its translation is CAWSGRNEAFF.

The rearrangement joins TRBV6-2 or TRBV6-3 to TRBJ2-3; perhaps TRBD1 as D (6 bases). The ends were cut back, 6 bases at V and 2 bases at J, with 12 bases in the middle. Germline V gene sequence: CDR1 MNHEY, CDR2 SVGEGT. This CDR3 is 14 amino acids long. CDR3: CASSPTGPTDTQYF. Written as DNA, the CDR3 is TGTGCCAGCAGCCCAACAGGGCCCACAGATACGCAGTATTTT.

V and J are TRBV24-1 and TRBJ1-5; TRBD1 matches 11 bases. Germline values: CDR1 KGHDR, CDR2 SFDVKD. The V gene end was trimmed by 10 bases and the J gene end by 7 bases; junction bases not matched to a gene: 8. The CDR3 loop spans 14 amino acids. The CDR3 DNA follows: TGTGCCACGGGACAGGGGGTGTCCGGGCAGCCCCAGCATTTT. Encoded protein: CATGQGVSGQPQHF.

The chain links TRBV7-2 to TRBJ2-1; 10 positions match TRBD2. V lost 3 bases and J lost 4; bases outside the gene matches: 6. The CDR3 runs to 16 residues. From germline, CDR1 is SGHTA and CDR2 FQGNSA. The CDR3 nucleotides read TGTGCCAGCAGCTTGCAAGCTAGCGGGAGTTACAATGAGCAGTTCTTC. This codes for CASSLQASGSYNEQFF.

The rearrangement joins TRBV2 to TRBJ1-6; 7 nucleotides agree with TRBD1. J was trimmed by 4 bases and V by 11 bases; bases with no gene match: 8. From germline, CDR1 is SNHLY and CDR2 FYNNEI. This CDR3 has 14 amino acids. DNA for the CDR3: TGTGCCGGTGCCGACAGGGTTTATAATTCACCCCTCCACTTT. Protein product: CAGADRVYNSPLHF.

The V and J genes are TRBV18 and TRBJ1-4; D is undetermined. From germline, CDR1 is KGHSH and CDR2 LQKENI. CDR3 length equals 14 residues. V was shortened by 5 bases and J by 0 bases, with 7 bases between the two germline ends. The CDR3 is CASSTGTTNEKLFF. The CDR3 nucleotides are TGTGCCAGCTCAACCGGGACAACTAATGAAAAACTGTTTTTT.

CDR3 DNA: TGTGCCAGCAGTAACGCAGGGGGCACTGAAGCTTTCTTT. This sequence encodes CASSNAGGTEAFF. The chain is built from TRBV6-5 and TRBJ1-1, with 7 bases lining up with TRBD1. CDR3 size: 13 residues. V lost 5 bases to trimming and J lost 4 bases; unmatched junction nucleotides: 4. Looked up from germline, CDR1 is MNHEY and CDR2 is SVGAGI.